The 27 T cell receptor beta chains reported below all come from one sample, sequenced in a study of long-term antiretroviral therapy in people with HIV (dated by TCRdb to between 2022 and 2023). The immunoSEQ hsTCRB v3.0 assay was used at survey level resolution for TRB variable region sequencing. TCRdb retrieved this table from immuneACCESS and kept in-frame rearrangements only. Not all clones are present; in checked studies, unresolved V genes account for under half, and no reason is known for the remainder. In all, the sample holds about 21,000 clones, and around 83% of those were seen once. The top ten constitute about 6% of the sample. The sequences come from unsorted PBMCs, collected 0.2 years after starting antiretroviral therapy. The receptors were gathered from a woman in her 30s with HIV.

The CDR3 coding sequence is TGTGCCAGCAGCTTAACGGCTGGTTGGGGGGAGACCCAGTACTTC. Translation gives CASSLTAGWGETQYF. This rearrangement joins TRBV7-3 to TRBJ2-5; D tentatively reads TRBD1 or TRBD2 (5 bases each). This CDR3 has 15 residues. Germline V gene data show CDR1 as SGHTA and CDR2 as FQGTGA. Trimming shortened V by 0 bases and J by 5 bases, and 13 bases separated the two germline ends.

This clone is a singleton in its sample. The chain has TRBV12-5 and TRBJ1-5; D uncertain. V shed 1 base and J shed 2 bases, with 9 bases lying between them. The CDR3 loop spans 15 amino acids. Germline assignment: CDR1 LGHNT and CDR2 FRNRAP. The CDR3 loop reads CASGLASGGNQPQHF. CDR3 bases: TGTGCTAGTGGTTTGGCCAGCGGGGGCAATCAGCCCCAGCATTTT.

This clone was found once. Additional DNA sequences in this sample encode the identical CDR3. The V and J genes are TRBV29-1 and TRBJ1-3; unclear D gene. The CDR3 runs 11 residues. Trimming shortened V by 3 bases and J by 3 bases, and 3 bases separated the two germline ends. CDR1 and CDR2 (germline): SQVTM, ANQGSEA. The CDR3 coding sequence is TGCAGCGTTGAGAGTGGAAACACCATATATTTT. Protein product: CSVESGNTIYF.

This chain links TRBV2 with TRBJ2-1, with 11 nucleotides matching TRBD2. CDR1 is SNHLY and CDR2 is FYNNEI in the germline V gene. The CDR3 is made up of 19 amino acids. The V segment lost 1 base and the J segment 1 base; nucleotides outside the gene matches: 9. This CDR3 reads CASSEGVLAGDWSYNEQFF. CDR3 nucleotide sequence: TGTGCCAGCAGTGAAGGGGTACTAGCGGGGGATTGGTCCTACAATGAGCAGTTCTTC.

This chain links TRBV7-2 with TRBJ2-1, with D uncertain. CDR1 is SGHTA and CDR2 is FQGNSA in the germline V gene. CDR3 length: 12 residues. V gave up 5 bases and J gave up 5 bases, with 7 bases separating them. DNA for the CDR3: TGTGCCAGCAGCAACGGACACAATGAGCAGTTCTTC. Amino acids: CASSNGHNEQFF.

This clone was recorded a few times. The V gene is TRBV4-1, the J gene TRBJ2-7, with D possibly being TRBD1 or TRBD2 (5 bases each). Trimming removed 1 base at V and 6 bases at J, with 19 bases between. From germline, CDR1 is MGHRA and CDR2 YSYEKL. This CDR3 spans 16 amino acids. The CDR3 nucleotides are TGCGCCAGCAGCCAAGGGGTATTAGGGACCCTGGGCGAGCAGTACGTC. It encodes CASSQGVLGTLGEQYV.

This clone was seen only once. The gene calls are TRBV6-1 and TRBJ1-2; D unclear. The CDR3 has 15 residues. With 4 bases removed from V and 4 bases from J, the gap between germline ends came to 16 bases. Germline loops: CDR1 MNHNS, CDR2 SASEGT. The CDR3 reads CASSVVDSATYGYTF. The CDR3, as DNA: TGTGCCAGCAGTGTTGTTGACTCCGCCACCTATGGCTACACCTTC.

The chain combines TRBV14 with TRBJ1-3; no reliable D call. The V and J ends lost 1 base and 9 bases respectively, with 16 bases between them. Germline-derived CDR1 and CDR2 are SGHDN and FVKESK. The CDR3 contains 15 residues. CDR3 sequence: CASSQALGRLGTIYF. As DNA, the CDR3 is TGTGCCAGCAGCCAAGCCCTGGGCCGGTTAGGCACCATATATTTT.

Comments on this clone: At one end, the junction sequence differs from germline, possibly due to a read error. This chain connects TRBV5-5 to TRBJ2-7; a weak D match, TRBD1 (6 bases). Germline CDR1 SGHKS, CDR2 YYEKEE (reference sequence). The CDR3 sequence is 13 residues long. CDR3 in amino acids: CASNLQGLHEQYF. CDR3 in DNA: TGTGCCAGCAACTTGCAGGGGCTGCACGAGCAGTACTTC.

CDR3 nucleotides: TGTGCCAGTAGTGTCCGGGGCGAAAAACTGTTTTTT. It encodes CASSVRGEKLFF. This chain links TRBV19 with TRBJ1-4, with D possibly matching TRBD1 (5 bases). The CDR3 runs to 12 residues. V was trimmed by 5 bases and J by 8 bases, leaving 9 bases between them. Germline V gives CDR1 LNHDA, CDR2 SQIVND (reference sequence).

The gene calls are TRBV5-1 and TRBJ2-1, with 10 bases matching TRBD2. Germline CDR1 reads SGHRS; CDR2 reads YFSETQ. The V segment lost 1 base and the J segment 4 bases; nucleotides outside the gene matches: 2. CDR3 length equals 15 residues. The CDR3 region has the DNA TGCGCCAGCAGCTTGAGCGGGGGGGAGTACAATGAGCAGTTCTTC. Amino acid sequence: CASSLSGGEYNEQFF.

The V call is TRBV7-8, the J call TRBJ2-1; D remains ambiguous. The V end lost 5 bases, the J end lost 12 bases, and 20 bases lay between the germline ends. Germline V lookup: CDR1 SGHVS, CDR2 FQNEAQ. This CDR3 is built from 14 residues. The CDR3 reads CASSATGGSRLQFF. CDR3 nucleotide sequence: TGTGCCAGCAGCGCAACCGGTGGTAGCAGGTTGCAGTTCTTC. Supplemented by reference TRBV7-8 and TRBJ2-1, the full variable domain reads GAGVSQSPRYKVAKRGQDVALRCDPISGHVSLFWYQQALGQGPEFLTYFQNEAQLDKSGLPSDRFFAERPEGSVSTLKIQRTQQEDSAVYLCASSATGGSRLQFFGPGTRLTVL.

This chain joins TRBV19 and TRBJ1-4, with a weak D call TRBD1 (5 bases). V dropped 5 bases and J dropped 8 bases, with 15 bases sitting between them. The CDR3 loop spans 14 amino acids. Germline loops: CDR1 LNHDA, CDR2 SQIVND (reference sequence). The CDR3 sequence: CASSSVDSAEKLFF. In nucleotides, the CDR3 is TGTGCCAGTAGTTCCGTTGACAGTGCGGAAAAACTGTTTTTT.

The chain uses TRBV2 and TRBJ2-2; no clear D. V was pared by 5 bases and J by 1 base, with 2 bases between. The CDR3 spans 12 residues. The V gene's germline CDR1 is SNHLY and CDR2 FYNNEI. This CDR3 reads CASSLNTGELFF. The CDR3 bases are TGTGCCAGCAGTCTGAACACCGGGGAGCTGTTTTTT. The entire variable domain, with the rest obtained from reference TRBV2 and TRBJ2-2, is as follows: EPEVTQTPSHQVTQMGQEVILRCVPISNHLYFYWYRQILGQKVEFLVSFYNNEISEKSEIFDDQFSVERPDGSNFTLKIRSTKLEDSAMYFCASSLNTGELFFGEGSRLTVL.

This chain connects TRBV6-4 to TRBJ2-5; 7 bases align to TRBD2. Germline V CDR1 and CDR2: MRHNA, SNTAGT. V trimming: 4 bases; J trimming: 7 bases; junction bases outside the gene matches: 12. This CDR3 has 15 residues. The CDR3 spells CASSGALAAVGTQYF. The DNA for the CDR3 is TGTGCCAGCAGTGGGGCCCTAGCGGCGGTGGGGACCCAGTACTTC.

The gene calls are TRBV5-1 and TRBJ1-4, with 8 bases matching TRBD1. Germline CDR1 reads SGHRS; CDR2 reads YFSETQ. V lost 4 bases, J lost 0 bases, and 5 bases stayed unmatched. This CDR3 is built from 16 residues. The CDR3 spells CASSPGQAPTNEKLFF. Here the CDR3 DNA reads TGCGCCAGCAGCCCGGGACAGGCCCCAACTAATGAAAAACTGTTTTTT.

V and J are TRBV7-6 and TRBJ1-6; 11 nucleotides agree with TRBD1. CDR3 length: 19 amino acids. The V and J ends lost 1 base and 1 base, in that order; junction bases with no gene match: 6. Germline V gene lookup returns CDR1 SGHVS and CDR2 FNYEAQ. The CDR3: CASSLGRGDRGSYNSPLHF. The CDR3, as DNA: TGTGCCAGCAGCTTAGGAAGAGGGGACAGGGGGTCCTATAATTCACCCCTCCACTTT.

The V and J genes are TRBV7-8 and TRBJ1-5; TRBD1 is a possible D gene (6 bases). The CDR3 covers 13 residues. The V and J ends lost 8 bases and 1 base respectively, with 9 bases between them. Germline loops: CDR1 SGHVS, CDR2 FQNEAQ. The CDR3 spells CASRGGSNQPQHF. The CDR3 DNA reads TGTGCCAGCCGAGGGGGGAGCAATCAGCCCCAGCATTTT.

V gene TRBV29-1 combines with J gene TRBJ1-3, with D unclear. The germline V gene has CDR1 SQVTM and CDR2 ANQGSEA. The CDR3 loop spans 12 amino acids. Trimming left V 7 bases short and J 0 bases short, with 7 bases between. The CDR3 here is CSGALSGNTIYF. In DNA, the CDR3 is TGCAGCGGTGCACTCTCTGGAAACACCATATATTTT.

The chain uses TRBV14 and TRBJ2-5; D gene unclear. CDR1 is SGHDN and CDR2 is FVKESK in the germline V gene. Between the trimmed V and J ends, which lost 0 bases and 1 base, there was a span of 9 bases. The CDR3 contains 15 residues. The CDR3: CASSQEAQPQETQYF. The CDR3 DNA sequence: TGTGCCAGCAGCCAAGAGGCACAGCCCCAAGAGACCCAGTACTTC.

This chain joins TRBV5-1 and TRBJ1-4; maybe TRBD1 (6 bases). Germline V gene lookup returns CDR1 SGHRS and CDR2 YFSETQ. The germline V and J ends were trimmed by 1 base and 8 bases, with 12 bases remaining between them. The length of the CDR3 is 14 residues. The CDR3: CASSLTGREEKLFF. The CDR3 DNA sequence: TGCGCCAGCAGCTTGACAGGGCGGGAAGAAAAACTGTTTTTT.

This chain uses TRBV7-9 with TRBJ2-1; unclear D gene. Trimming took off 6 bases at V and 0 bases at J, with 12 bases between the two ends. Germline V gene lookup returns CDR1 SEHNR and CDR2 FQNEAQ (reference sequence). The CDR3 is 15 residues long. The CDR3 is CASSFMMSSYNEQFF. The DNA for the CDR3 is TGTGCCAGCAGTTTTATGATGAGCTCCTACAATGAGCAGTTCTTC.

This chain uses TRBV9 with TRBJ1-1; 10 positions agree with TRBD1. The CDR3 runs to 18 residues. Germline CDR1 and CDR2: SGDLS and YYNGEE. J was trimmed by 0 bases and V by 3 bases; bases with no gene match: 11. CDR3 residues: CASSAPTGGSRLNTEAFF. DNA for the CDR3: TGTGCCAGCAGCGCCCCGACAGGGGGCAGCCGCCTGAACACTGAAGCTTTCTTT.

This clone was recorded only once. This chain joins TRBV5-6 and TRBJ1-3, with D possibly matching TRBD1 (5 bases). CDR3 length: 16 residues. V was clipped by 7 bases and J by 0 bases, with 17 bases between them. Germline assignment: CDR1 SGHDT and CDR2 YYEEEE. The CDR3 nucleotides read TGTGCCAGCTTCAAGGAAAAGGGGCTCTCTGGAAACACCATATATTTT. Amino acid sequence: CASFKEKGLSGNTIYF.

This clone has just one count. The V gene is TRBV30, the J gene TRBJ1-1; D is unresolved. V gave up 2 bases and J gave up 2 bases, with 6 bases separating them. The germline gives CDR1 GTSNPN, CDR2 SVGIG (reference sequence). The CDR3 runs 12 residues. The CDR3 DNA is TGTGCCTGGAGTCAGCTAAACACTGAAGCTTTCTTT. Protein sequence: CAWSQLNTEAFF.

The rearrangement uses TRBV7-9 and TRBJ1-3; TRBD1 agrees at 7 bases. CDR3 length equals 17 residues. The junction had 10 bases not matched to a gene; V was cut back by 5 bases and J by 0 bases. Germline V gene sequence: CDR1 SEHNR, CDR2 FQNEAQ (reference sequence). The CDR3 DNA reads as TGTGCCAGCAGCCCAAGGACAGGAACGGCCTCTGGAAACACCATATATTTT. Translating gives CASSPRTGTASGNTIYF.

This chain links TRBV7-9 with TRBJ1-5; D is perhaps TRBD1 (5 bases). V gave up 2 bases and J gave up 5 bases, with 10 bases separating them. This CDR3 has 14 amino acids. Germline V gene lookup returns CDR1 SEHNR and CDR2 FQNEAQ (reference sequence). In DNA, the CDR3 is TGTGCCAGCAGCTTATGGGGGGATCATCAGCCCCAGCATTTT. Its translation is CASSLWGDHQPQHF.